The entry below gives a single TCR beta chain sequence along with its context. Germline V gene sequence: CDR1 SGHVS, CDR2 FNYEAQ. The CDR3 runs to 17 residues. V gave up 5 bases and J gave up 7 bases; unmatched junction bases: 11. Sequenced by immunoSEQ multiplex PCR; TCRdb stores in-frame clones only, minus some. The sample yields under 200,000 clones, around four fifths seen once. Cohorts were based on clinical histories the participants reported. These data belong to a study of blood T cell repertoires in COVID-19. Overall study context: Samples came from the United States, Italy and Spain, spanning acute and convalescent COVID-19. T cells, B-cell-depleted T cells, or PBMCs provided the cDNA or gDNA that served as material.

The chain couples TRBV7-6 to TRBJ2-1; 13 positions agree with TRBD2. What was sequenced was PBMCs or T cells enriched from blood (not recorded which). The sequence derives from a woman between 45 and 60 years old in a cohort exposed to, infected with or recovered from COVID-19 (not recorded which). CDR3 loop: CASSQRGLAGVRNEQFF. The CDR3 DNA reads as TGTGCCAGCAGCCAACGAGGACTAGCGGGAGTCAGGAATGAGCAGTTCTTC.